The present T cell receptor (beta chain) was sequenced within a study of tumor-infiltrating lymphocytes in localized non-small cell lung cancer. Whole-study context: Resected tumor was paired with non-adjacent uninvolved lung from the same patient. Points from the study as a whole: TCR sequencing covered a subset of patients with enough tissue. T-cell fraction did not differ between immunotypes IM1 and IM2.

V was pared by 6 bases and J by 6 bases, with 7 bases of the junction left unmatched. The germline V gene has CDR1 MDHEN and CDR2 SYDVKM. The CDR3 runs to 13 residues. This clone showed up just once. Its matching antigen is unknown. Sequenced by immunoSEQ multiplex PCR; TCRdb stores in-frame clones only, minus some. The data show 13,000 or so clones, with about 70% seen just once and approximately 15% held by the top ten. The chain combines TRBV28 with TRBJ1-1, with 7 bases aligning to TRBD1. The source of this sequence is a human donor with non-small cell lung cancer. Sequencing input: uninvolved lung tissue not adjacent to the tumor. The CDR3 DNA is TGTGCCAGCAGCGGAACAGGGGTGTCTGAAGCTTTCTTT. Translation gives CASSGTGVSEAFF.